A single T cell receptor (beta chain) is shown here with its context. Per the original methods: Reference gene primer amplification gave estimated nucleated cell counts. Assay used: immunoSEQ multiplex PCR; TCRdb lists only in-frame clones, some missing. The V and J calls and clone size were taken over from that table, and D and trimming were inferred from the DNA. The repertoire consists of more than 150,000 clones, with roughly 84% occurring once and the leading ten covering 5.5% to 8%. The CDR3 is 14 amino acids. V lost 2 bases and J 4 bases, leaving 11 bases between the germline ends. Germline values: CDR1 SGHTA, CDR2 FQGNSA. These data belong to a study of blood T cell repertoires in COVID-19. Study-level information: Sample material is recorded as cDNA or gDNA derived from T cells, B-cell-depleted T cells, or PBMCs.

The V call is TRBV7-2, the J call TRBJ1-2; tentative D call: TRBD1 (6 bases). This receptor was taken from a man aged 45-65 years with active or convalescent COVID-19. What was sequenced was peripheral blood. CDR3 in amino acids: CASSLFGDTYGYTF. As DNA, the CDR3 is TGTGCCAGCAGCTTATTCGGGGACACCTATGGCTACACCTTC.